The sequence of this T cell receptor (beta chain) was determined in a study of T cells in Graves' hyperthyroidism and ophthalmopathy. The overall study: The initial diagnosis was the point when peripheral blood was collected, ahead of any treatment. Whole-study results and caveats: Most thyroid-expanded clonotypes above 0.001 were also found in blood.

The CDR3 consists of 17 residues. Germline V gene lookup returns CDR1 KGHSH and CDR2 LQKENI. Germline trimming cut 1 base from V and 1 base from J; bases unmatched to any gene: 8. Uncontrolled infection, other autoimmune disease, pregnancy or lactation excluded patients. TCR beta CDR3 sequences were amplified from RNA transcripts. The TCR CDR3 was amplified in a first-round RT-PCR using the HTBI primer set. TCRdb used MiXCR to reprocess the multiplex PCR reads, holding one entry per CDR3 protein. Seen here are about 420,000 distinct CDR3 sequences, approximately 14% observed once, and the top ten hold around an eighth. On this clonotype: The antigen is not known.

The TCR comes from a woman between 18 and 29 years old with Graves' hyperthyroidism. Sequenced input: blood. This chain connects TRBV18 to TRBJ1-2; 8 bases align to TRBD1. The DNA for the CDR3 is TGTGCCAGCTCACCACTAACAAGGACAGGGAGTAACTATGGCTACACCTTC. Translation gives CASSPLTRTGSNYGYTF.